This entry lists 22 T cell receptor beta chains sequenced from one sample in a study of blood T cell repertoires in COVID-19. Libraries were prepared by immunoSEQ multiplex PCR; TCRdb keeps only in-frame clonotypes and omits some of them. The sample yields about 52,000 clones, just over 85% seen once. The sequenced material came from peripheral blood. The receptor source for this set is a man between 65 and 85 years old with acute or convalescent COVID-19.

The V gene is TRBV2, the J gene TRBJ2-5; 8 bases line up with TRBD1. This CDR3 is 13 amino acids long. V lost 6 bases and J lost 3; bases outside the gene matches: 3. Germline CDR1 and CDR2: SNHLY and FYNNEI. CDR3 region: CASRGTGKETQYF. The CDR3, as DNA: TGTGCCAGCAGGGGGACAGGAAAAGAGACCCAGTACTTC. Full variable domain (remainder filled in from reference TRBV2 and TRBJ2-5): EPEVTQTPSHQVTQMGQEVILRCVPISNHLYFYWYRQILGQKVEFLVSFYNNEISEKSEIFDDQFSVERPDGSNFTLKIRSTKLEDSAMYFCASRGTGKETQYFGPGTRLLVL.

V usage is TRBV7-8 and J usage is TRBJ2-3, with D maybe TRBD2 (7 bases). CDR1 and CDR2 (germline): SGHVS, FQNEAQ. V dropped 7 bases and J dropped 3 bases, with 17 bases sitting between them. The CDR3 has 15 residues. As DNA, the CDR3 is TGTGCCAGCAATCCTAGCGGAGGACAGACAGATACGCAGTATTTT. Protein product: CASNPSGGQTDTQYF.

The J gene is TRBJ2-5, the V gene TRBV5-6, with 9 bases lining up with TRBD2. CDR3 length: 13 residues. Germline V CDR1 and CDR2: SGHDT, YYEEEE. The V gene end was trimmed by 5 bases and the J gene end by 4 bases; junction bases not matched to a gene: 3. The CDR3, as DNA: TGTGCCAGCAGTTCGACTAGCGGAGAGACCCAGTACTTC. Translated, it gives CASSSTSGETQYF.

The genes are TRBV16 and TRBJ1-4; D is perhaps TRBD1 (5 bases). CDR3 size: 15 residues. Germline loops: CDR1 KGHSY, CDR2 FQNENV. V lost 4 bases and J 8 bases, leaving 17 bases between the germline ends. The CDR3 sequence is CASSPNGGLGEKLFF. In DNA form, the CDR3 reads TGTGCCAGCAGCCCCAATGGGGGGTTAGGCGAAAAACTGTTTTTT.

Written as DNA, the CDR3 is TGTGCCAGCAGTTCTCCCACAGGGGGACAAGAGACCCAGTACTTC. Protein product: CASSSPTGGQETQYF. The genes are TRBV28 and TRBJ2-5, with 8 bases aligning to TRBD1. The V segment lost 4 bases and the J segment 2 bases; nucleotides outside the gene matches: 6. CDR3 length: 15 amino acids. The germline CDR1 and CDR2 sequences are MDHEN and SYDVKM.

The rearrangement links TRBV5-1 to TRBJ2-4; 9 nucleotides match TRBD1. This CDR3 is 15 amino acids long. With V trimmed by 1 base and J by 6 bases, 5 bases remained unmatched. Germline lookup yields CDR1 SGHRS and CDR2 YFSETQ. In nucleotides, the CDR3 is TGCGCCAGCAGCTTGACAGGGGGCCTTTCAAACATTCAGTACTTC. This codes for CASSLTGGLSNIQYF.

This chain uses TRBV13 with TRBJ2-7; TRBD2 aligns across 12 bases. Trimming took 5 bases from V and 3 from J; bases not matched to a gene: 2. This CDR3 region has 14 residues. Germline V gives CDR1 PRHDT, CDR2 FYEKMQ (reference sequence). CDR3 in amino acids: CASSPGLAGYEQYF. The CDR3 region has the DNA TGTGCCAGCAGCCCGGGACTAGCGGGCTACGAGCAGTACTTC.

This clone was found once. The CDR3 loop reads CASSLVAGRQETQYF. CDR3 nucleotides: TGCGCCAGCAGCTTGGTAGCGGGCAGACAAGAGACCCAGTACTTC. The V gene is TRBV5-1, the J gene TRBJ2-5; TRBD2 matches 7 bases. V shed 0 bases, J shed 2 bases, and the junction held 4 bases outside the gene matches. CDR1 is SGHRS, CDR2 YFSETQ, per germline. The length of the CDR3 is 15 residues.

The V call is TRBV6-2 or TRBV6-3, the J call TRBJ2-7; D unclear. CDR1 and CDR2 (germline): MNHEY, SVGEGT. V was trimmed by 2 bases and J by 4 bases, leaving 6 bases between them. The CDR3 runs 12 residues. The CDR3 is CASSYGRYEQYF. In DNA form, the CDR3 reads TGTGCCAGCAGTTACGGCAGGTACGAGCAGTACTTC.

The chain links TRBV11-2 to TRBJ2-7; possible D gene TRBD2, 6 bases. Germline loops: CDR1 SGHAT, CDR2 FQNNGV. This CDR3 contains 14 residues. V dropped 1 base and J dropped 7 bases, with 14 bases sitting between them. CDR3: CASSLGNSRGEQYF. CDR3 nucleotide sequence: TGTGCCAGCAGCTTAGGGAACAGTCGGGGGGAGCAGTACTTC.

Regarding this clone: One junction end disagrees with the germline gene, perhaps due to a read error. This chain connects TRBV3-1 (or the pseudogene TRBV3-2) to TRBJ2-7; weak D call: TRBD1 (5 bases). Looked up from germline, CDR1 is LGHDT and CDR2 is YNNKEL (reference sequence). The CDR3 spans 12 residues. The CDR3 bases are TGTGCCAGCAGCCAAGGGGGCGCCACTTCAGACTTC. Amino acid sequence: CASSQGGATSDF.

This chain joins TRBV7-8 and TRBJ1-5; D gene unclear. CDR3 length: 13 amino acids. Looked up from germline, CDR1 is SGHVS and CDR2 is FQNEAQ. Trimming removed 5 bases at V and 7 bases at J, with 12 bases between. The CDR3 region is CASSTRTGQPQHF. DNA of the CDR3: TGTGCCAGCAGCACCCGAACCGGGCAGCCCCAGCATTTT.

The V call is TRBV14, the J call TRBJ2-5; 10 bases match TRBD1. The CDR3 has 15 amino acids. V was clipped by 4 bases and J by 6 bases; unmatched bases: 8. Per germline, CDR1 SGHDN and CDR2 FVKESK. CDR3 sequence reads: CASSRDRGPYQTQYF. The CDR3 DNA is TGTGCCAGCAGCCGGGACAGGGGCCCATACCAGACCCAGTACTTC.

This clone showed up just once. The chain links TRBV29-1 to TRBJ1-5; D may be TRBD1 (6 bases). This CDR3 has 14 residues. CDR1 SQVTM and CDR2 ANQGSEA come from the germline V gene. V was cut by 1 base and J by 6 bases, with 13 bases left in between. CDR3 sequence reads: CSVEAEGVGQPQHF. The CDR3 DNA is TGCAGCGTTGAAGCCGAGGGGGTGGGTCAGCCCCAGCATTTT.

The V and J genes are TRBV6-5 and TRBJ1-4, with D tentatively TRBD1 (5 bases). The germline gives CDR1 MNHEY, CDR2 SVGAGI. The CDR3 runs 15 residues. V lost 6 bases and J lost 1, with 12 bases in between. The chain's CDR3 is CASSLVGGTNEKLFF. The CDR3, as DNA: TGTGCCAGCAGCCTCGTGGGGGGAACTAATGAAAAACTGTTTTTT.

V is TRBV6-5 and J is TRBJ2-5; possibly TRBD2 for D (6 bases). CDR1 MNHEY and CDR2 SVGAGI come from the germline V gene. V was cut by 1 base and J by 4 bases, with 10 bases left in between. CDR3 size: 14 residues. The CDR3 DNA follows: TGTGCCAGCAGTTACTGGGTGGGAGGAGAGACCCAGTACTTC. Residues: CASSYWVGGETQYF.

This rearrangement joins TRBV6-4 to TRBJ2-7; D might be TRBD1 (6 bases). There are 15 residues in the CDR3. V lost 9 bases and J lost 2, with 20 bases in between. Germline loops: CDR1 MRHNA, CDR2 SNTAGT. CDR3: CARPGDLGNAYEQYF. The CDR3 DNA sequence: TGTGCCAGACCAGGGGATTTGGGAAACGCCTACGAGCAGTACTTC.

The chain joins TRBV23-1 to TRBJ1-4; no clear D gene. TRBV23-1 is annotated as an ORF whose role is uncertain. The length of the CDR3 is 15 residues. The V end lost 10 bases, the J end lost 6 bases, and 21 bases lay between the germline ends. The CDR3 DNA follows: TGCGCCACCTCCCCGGTCGAGACACCCGATGAAAAACTGTTTTTT. It is translated as CATSPVETPDEKLFF.

The V call is TRBV28, the J call TRBJ2-1; TRBD2 agrees at 10 bases. Germline CDR1 is MDHEN and CDR2 is SYDVKM. This CDR3 has 14 residues. Trimming took 8 bases from V and 9 from J; bases not matched to a gene: 10. Here the CDR3 DNA reads TGTGCCAGCCCACCGGGACTAGCGATATCTGAGCAGTTCTTC. Protein: CASPPGLAISEQFF.

In this sample, this clone turned up a few times. This chain links TRBV2 with TRBJ2-2, with TRBD2 matching over 8 bases. Trimming cost V 7 bases and J 6 bases; bases outside gene matches: 10. Per germline, CDR1 SNHLY and CDR2 FYNNEI. This CDR3 contains 15 residues. CDR3 loop: CASKSGGSRAGELFF. CDR3 DNA: TGTGCCAGCAAATCGGGAGGGTCAAGGGCCGGGGAGCTGTTTTTT.

The chain carries TRBV6-5 and TRBJ1-4; TRBD1 agrees at 10 bases. Germline V gene data show CDR1 as MNHEY and CDR2 as SVGAGI. V trimming: 10 bases; J trimming: 8 bases; junction bases outside the gene matches: 7. The CDR3 runs to 13 residues. The CDR3 sequence is CATRTGGEEKLFF. CDR3 sequence (DNA): TGTGCCACCCGGACAGGGGGAGAAGAAAAACTGTTTTTT.

Worth noting for this clone: A junction boundary mismatches the germline segment, possibly from a read error. The rearrangement uses TRBV5-4 and TRBJ1-4; 7 bases map to TRBD1. Germline-derived CDR1 and CDR2 are SGHNT and YYREEE (reference sequence). The CDR3 runs to 15 residues. The CDR3 region is CASSLSGQTSEKLFF. CDR3 coding DNA: TGTGCCAGCAGCTTGTCGGGACAGACTAGTGAAAAACTGTTTTTT.